Shown below are 15 T cell receptor beta chains from a single sample sequenced in a study of blood T cell repertoires in COVID-19 (dated by TCRdb to 2018 to 2021). Library method: the immunoSEQ multiplex PCR assay. The table comes from immuneACCESS by way of TCRdb, which keeps in-frame sequences with V and J called. Part of the clones is missing from these tables; in studies checked, under half for an unresolved V gene and the rest for unknown reasons. The sample table contains some 160,000 clones; only one count was recorded for more than 85% of them. Clones ranked in the top ten supply just over 2.5% of the sample. Sequencing was carried out using peripheral blood. The receptors originated from a woman of 80 years or more with COVID-19, enrolled during active disease.

This clone was observed a single time. The genes are TRBV10-2 and TRBJ2-1; TRBD2 aligns across 13 bases. Germline V gene data show CDR1 as WSHSY and CDR2 as SAAADI. Trimming cost V 10 bases and J 13 bases; bases outside gene matches: 13. The CDR3 is 14 amino acids. In DNA form, the CDR3 reads TGCGCCACCCGACTAGCGGGAGGTGACAGTGGCCAGTTCTTC. As protein: CATRLAGGDSGQFF.

The chain employs TRBV5-1 and TRBJ2-5, with 9 positions matching TRBD1. Germline V CDR1 and CDR2: SGHRS, YFSETQ. The ends lost 4 bases at V and 3 bases at J; junction bases unmatched: 7. CDR3 length: 15 amino acids. CDR3: CASSARGQGEETQYF. As DNA, the CDR3 is TGCGCCAGCAGCGCTAGGGGACAGGGAGAAGAGACCCAGTACTTC.

This rearrangement joins TRBV4-3 to TRBJ1-2; 7 positions match TRBD1. The CDR3 is made up of 15 amino acids. J was trimmed by 6 bases and V by 0 bases; bases with no gene match: 7. CDR1 is LGHNA, CDR2 YSLEER, per germline. The CDR3 DNA reads TGCGCCAGCAGCCAAGAAGGAAGGCAGGGGGATGGCTACACCTTC. Its translation is CASSQEGRQGDGYTF.

The chain joins TRBV7-3 to TRBJ2-5, with 13 bases identical to TRBD2. V lost 4 bases and J lost 3; bases outside the gene matches: 14. This CDR3 region has 19 residues. The V gene's germline CDR1 is SGHTA and CDR2 FQGTGA. The CDR3 region is CASSSRGLAGVAGKETQYF. In DNA form, the CDR3 reads TGTGCCAGCAGCTCCAGAGGACTAGCGGGAGTAGCGGGTAAAGAGACCCAGTACTTC.

The chain employs TRBV6-5 and TRBJ2-1, with 13 bases that match TRBD2. V gave up 0 bases and J gave up 5 bases; unmatched junction bases: 1. The CDR3 is 16 amino acids. The V gene's germline CDR1 is MNHEY and CDR2 SVGAGI. This chain's CDR3 is CASSYSGLAGNNEQFF. In DNA, the CDR3 is TGTGCCAGCAGTTACTCGGGACTAGCGGGAAACAATGAGCAGTTCTTC.

This sequence joins TRBV4-1 and TRBJ2-4; a possible D gene is TRBD1 (6 bases). V was trimmed by 3 bases and J by 5 bases, leaving 11 bases between them. Germline values: CDR1 MGHRA, CDR2 YSYEKL. The CDR3 length is 14 residues. CDR3: CASSQQGFENIQYF. The CDR3 nucleotides are TGCGCCAGCAGCCAGCAGGGGTTCGAAAACATTCAGTACTTC.

The chain employs TRBV28 and TRBJ2-7; no definite D call. The CDR3 has 14 residues. Per germline, CDR1 MDHEN and CDR2 SYDVKM. Between the trimmed V and J ends, which lost 5 bases and 2 bases, there was a span of 13 bases. The CDR3 region is CASSLTTPAYEQYF. The DNA of the CDR3 is TGTGCCAGCAGTCTAACCACTCCTGCCTACGAGCAGTACTTC.

The rearrangement links TRBV29-1 to TRBJ2-2; D is perhaps TRBD1 (6 bases). CDR1 is SQVTM, CDR2 ANQGSEA, per germline. Trimming left V 5 bases short and J 3 bases short, with 13 bases between. The CDR3 runs 14 residues. The CDR3 DNA sequence: TGCAGCGTTACAGGGACGATCGACACCGGGGAGCTGTTTTTT. It is translated as CSVTGTIDTGELFF.

This sequence joins TRBV27 and TRBJ2-3, with a tentative D call TRBD2 (6 bases). V dropped 3 bases and J dropped 0 bases, with 10 bases sitting between them. In germline, CDR1 is MNHEY, CDR2 SMNVEV (reference sequence). CDR3 size: 15 residues. The CDR3 DNA follows: TGTGCCAGCAGTTTGGAGGGATCGAGCACAGATACGCAGTATTTT. It is translated as CASSLEGSSTDTQYF.

The rearrangement links TRBV6-2 or TRBV6-3 to TRBJ1-3, with no clear D. CDR1 is MNHEY, CDR2 SVGEGT, per germline. The CDR3 length is 16 residues. Trimming cost V 2 bases and J 0 bases, with 11 bases left between them. CDR3 loop: CASSYLPRSSGNTIYF. The CDR3 nucleotides are TGTGCCAGCAGTTACCTGCCACGCAGCTCTGGAAACACCATATATTTT.

The chain is built from TRBV11-2 and TRBJ2-7, with 13 bases lining up with TRBD2. Germline V gene lookup returns CDR1 SGHAT and CDR2 FQNNGV. The length of the CDR3 is 17 residues. The V and J ends lost 4 bases and 6 bases, in that order; junction bases with no gene match: 12. The CDR3 protein is CASSWQAGTSGTLEQYF. CDR3 coding DNA: TGTGCCAGCAGCTGGCAGGCGGGGACTAGCGGGACCCTCGAGCAGTACTTC.

The gene calls are TRBV7-2 and TRBJ2-7; TRBD2 matches at 9 bases. The J segment lost 0 bases and the V segment lost 1 base, leaving 7 bases of the junction unmatched. This CDR3 spans 17 amino acids. Germline V CDR1 and CDR2: SGHTA, FQGNSA. CDR3 in amino acids: CASSLDASGVYSYEQYF. The CDR3 region has the DNA TGTGCCAGCAGCTTAGATGCTAGCGGGGTTTACTCCTACGAGCAGTACTTC.

The chain is built from TRBV5-8 and TRBJ1-2; 7 bases are a match to TRBD1. Looked up from germline, CDR1 is SGHTS and CDR2 is YDEGEE. The V and J ends lost 5 bases and 4 bases, in that order; junction bases with no gene match: 5. The CDR3 is made up of 13 amino acids. DNA of the CDR3: TGTGCCAGCAGTCCCGACAGGGCCTATGGCTACACCTTC. As protein: CASSPDRAYGYTF.

The V gene is TRBV5-1, the J gene TRBJ1-1, with unresolved D. The germline V gene encodes CDR1 SGHRS and CDR2 YFSETQ. The CDR3 consists of 11 residues. V lost 6 bases, J lost 5 bases, and 8 bases lay in between. The CDR3 DNA follows: TGCGCCAGCAAGGGAGAAACTGAAGCTTTCTTT. As protein: CASKGETEAFF. Drawing the rest from reference TRBV5-1 and TRBJ1-1, the complete variable domain is KAGVTQTPRYLIKTRGQQVTLSCSPISGHRSVSWYQQTPGQGLQFLFEYFSETQRNKGNFPGRFSGRQFSNSRSEMNVSTLELGDSALYLCASKGETEAFFGQGTRLTVV.

The chain employs TRBV12-3 or TRBV12-4 and TRBJ2-2; D may be TRBD2 (5 bases). Trimming cost V 6 bases and J 14 bases, with 13 bases left between them. This CDR3 comprises 11 residues. Here the CDR3 DNA reads TGTGCCAGCAGCGACCCGGGGTCTCTGTTTTTT. Its translation: CASSDPGSLFF.